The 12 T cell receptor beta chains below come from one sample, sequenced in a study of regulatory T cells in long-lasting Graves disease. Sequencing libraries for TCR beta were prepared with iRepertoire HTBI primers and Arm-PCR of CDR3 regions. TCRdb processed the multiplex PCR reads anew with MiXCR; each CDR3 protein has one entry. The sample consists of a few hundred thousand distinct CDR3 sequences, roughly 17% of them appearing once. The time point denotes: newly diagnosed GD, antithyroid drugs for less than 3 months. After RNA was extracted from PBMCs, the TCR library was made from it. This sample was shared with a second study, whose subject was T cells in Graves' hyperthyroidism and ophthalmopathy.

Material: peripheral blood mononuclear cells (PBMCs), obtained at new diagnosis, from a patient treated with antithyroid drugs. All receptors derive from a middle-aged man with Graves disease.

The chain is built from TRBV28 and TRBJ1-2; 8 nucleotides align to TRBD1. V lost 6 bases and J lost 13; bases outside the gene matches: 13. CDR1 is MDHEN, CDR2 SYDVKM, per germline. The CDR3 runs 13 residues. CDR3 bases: TGTGCCAGCAGCCCAGCGGACAGGGAGGCTCGCACCTTC. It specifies CASSPADREARTF.

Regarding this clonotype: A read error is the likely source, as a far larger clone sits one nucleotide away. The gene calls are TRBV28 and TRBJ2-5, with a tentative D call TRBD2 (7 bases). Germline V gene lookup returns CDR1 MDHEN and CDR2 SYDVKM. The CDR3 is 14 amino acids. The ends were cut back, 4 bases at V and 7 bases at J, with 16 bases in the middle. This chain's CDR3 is CASSYSGGGRTQYF. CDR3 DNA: TGTGCCAGCAGTTACTCGGGGGGCGGTAGGACCCAGTACTTC. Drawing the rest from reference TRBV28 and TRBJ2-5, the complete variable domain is DVKVTQSSRYLVKRTGEKVFLECVQDMDHENMFWYRQDPGLGLRLIYFSYDVKMKEKGDIPEGYSVSREKKERFSLILESASTNQTSMYLCASSYSGGGRTQYFGPGTRLLVL.

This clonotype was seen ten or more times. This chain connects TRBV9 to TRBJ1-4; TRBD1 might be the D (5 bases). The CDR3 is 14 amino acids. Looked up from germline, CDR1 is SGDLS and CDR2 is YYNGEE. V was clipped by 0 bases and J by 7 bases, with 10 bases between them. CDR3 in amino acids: CASSVGLTVEKLFF. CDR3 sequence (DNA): TGTGCCAGCAGCGTAGGACTGACAGTTGAAAAACTGTTTTTT.

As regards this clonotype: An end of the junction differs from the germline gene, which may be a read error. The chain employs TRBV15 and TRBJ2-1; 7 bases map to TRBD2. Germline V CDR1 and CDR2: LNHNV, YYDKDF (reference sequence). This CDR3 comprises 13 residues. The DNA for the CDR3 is TGTGTCACCAGCAGAGTCCGTAGCGGGGAGCAGTTCTTC. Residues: CVTSRVRSGEQFF. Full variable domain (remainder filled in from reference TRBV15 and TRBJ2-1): DAMVIQNPRYQVTQFGKPVTLSCSQTLNHNVMYWYQQKSSQAPKLLFHYYDKDFNNEADTPDNFQSRRPNTSFCFLDIRSPGLGDTAMYLCVTSRVRSGEQFFGPGTRLTVL.

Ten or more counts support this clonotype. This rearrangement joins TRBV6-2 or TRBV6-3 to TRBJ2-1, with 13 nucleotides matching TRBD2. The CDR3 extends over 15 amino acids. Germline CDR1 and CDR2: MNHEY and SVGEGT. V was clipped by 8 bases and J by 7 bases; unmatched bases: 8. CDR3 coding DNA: TGTGCCAGCGTACTAGCGGGGGGGCCGGGTAATGAGCAGTTCTTC. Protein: CASVLAGGPGNEQFF.

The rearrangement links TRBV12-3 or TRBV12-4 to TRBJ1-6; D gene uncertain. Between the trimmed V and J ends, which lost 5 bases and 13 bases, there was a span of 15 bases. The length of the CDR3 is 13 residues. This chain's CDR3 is CASSKAGPRPLHF. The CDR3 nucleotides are TGTGCCAGCAGTAAAGCAGGACCCCGTCCCCTCCACTTT.

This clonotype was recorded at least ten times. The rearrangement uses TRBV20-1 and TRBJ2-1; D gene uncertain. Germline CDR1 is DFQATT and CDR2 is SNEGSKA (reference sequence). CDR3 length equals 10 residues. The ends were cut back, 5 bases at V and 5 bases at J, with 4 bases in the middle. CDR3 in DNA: TGCAGTGCTTGGAACAATGAGCAGTTCTTC. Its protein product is CSAWNNEQFF.

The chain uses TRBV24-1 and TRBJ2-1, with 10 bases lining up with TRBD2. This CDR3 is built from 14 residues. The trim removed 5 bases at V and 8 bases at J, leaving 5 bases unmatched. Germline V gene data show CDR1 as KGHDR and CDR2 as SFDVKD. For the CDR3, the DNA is TGTGCCACCAGTGCGAGCGGGGGGGCACATGAGCAGTTCTTC. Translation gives CATSASGGAHEQFF.

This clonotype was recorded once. CDR3 loop: CASSLREGDGRETQYF. The CDR3 DNA follows: TGTGCCAGCAGTTTGCGGGAGGGGGATGGACGAGAGACCCAGTACTTC. The rearrangement joins TRBV12-3 or TRBV12-4 to TRBJ2-5; 9 nucleotides align to TRBD2. The CDR3 runs to 16 residues. Unmatched junction bases numbered 9, after V lost 3 bases and J lost 4 bases.

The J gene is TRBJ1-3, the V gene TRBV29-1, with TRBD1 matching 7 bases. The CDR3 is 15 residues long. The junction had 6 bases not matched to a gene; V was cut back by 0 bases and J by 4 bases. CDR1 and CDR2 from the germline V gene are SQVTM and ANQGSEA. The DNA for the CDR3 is TGCAGCGTTGAAGATCGGGGCAGGGGGGGAAACACCATATATTTT. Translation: CSVEDRGRGGNTIYF.

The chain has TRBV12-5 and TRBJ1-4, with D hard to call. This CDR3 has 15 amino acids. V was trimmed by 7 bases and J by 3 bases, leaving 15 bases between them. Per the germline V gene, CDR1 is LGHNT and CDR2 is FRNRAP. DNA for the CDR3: TGTGCTAGTGCCCGAGAAGGGAGGTCTAATGAAAAACTGTTTTTT. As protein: CASAREGRSNEKLFF.

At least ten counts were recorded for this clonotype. The CDR3 sequence is CASRGPRNPQTEAFF. The CDR3 nucleotides read TGTGCCAGCAGAGGACCGAGGAATCCTCAGACTGAAGCTTTCTTT. The rearrangement joins TRBV28 to TRBJ1-1; D is uncertain. This CDR3 has 15 residues. V was clipped by 6 bases and J by 5 bases, with 19 bases between them. CDR1 MDHEN and CDR2 SYDVKM come from the germline V gene.